The 30 T cell receptor beta chains below were found in one sample sequenced in a study of shared clonotypes between healthy human individuals. The data were produced by immunoSEQ multiplex PCR, yet TCRdb's version contains in-frame clones alone and is incomplete. The sample consists of under 2,000,000 clones, roughly 94% of them appearing once. As defined, naive CD8 cells were CD45RO-negative and positively selected for CCR7, with terminally differentiated effector memory CD45RA+ cells excluded. Sequencing input: naive CD8+ T cells sorted from blood. These TCRs come from a man younger than 30 in good health.

The J gene is TRBJ1-2, the V gene TRBV28; weak D call: TRBD1 (5 bases). V shed 3 bases and J shed 0 bases, with 11 bases lying between them. Germline assignment: CDR1 MDHEN and CDR2 SYDVKM. This CDR3 region has 15 residues. CDR3 region: CASSLGGEANYGYTF. The DNA for the CDR3 is TGTGCCAGCAGTTTGGGAGGGGAGGCTAACTATGGCTACACCTTC.

The rearrangement links TRBV29-1 to TRBJ2-2; 12 bases match TRBD2. The V gene end was trimmed by 7 bases and the J gene end by 2 bases; junction bases not matched to a gene: 5. The CDR3 runs to 15 residues. From germline, CDR1 is SQVTM and CDR2 ANQGSEA. The CDR3 reads CSGRLAGVNTGELFF. CDR3 nucleotide sequence: TGCAGCGGTCGACTAGCGGGGGTTAACACCGGGGAGCTGTTTTTT.

The genes are TRBV27 and TRBJ2-7; unclear D gene. The CDR3 has 16 amino acids. Per germline, CDR1 MNHEY and CDR2 SMNVEV (reference sequence). The V end lost 0 bases, the J end lost 0 bases, and 12 bases lay between the germline ends. Here the CDR3 reads CASSLSIGFVSYEQYF. Written as DNA, the CDR3 is TGTGCCAGCAGTTTATCGATTGGGTTCGTCTCCTACGAGCAGTACTTC.

The chain is built from TRBV19 and TRBJ2-7; TRBD1 agrees at 7 bases. CDR1 LNHDA and CDR2 SQIVND come from the germline V gene (reference sequence). The CDR3 sequence is 14 residues long. The V and J ends lost 3 bases and 5 bases, in that order; junction bases with no gene match: 7. This CDR3 reads CASSIAGGTDEQYF. The CDR3 nucleotides are TGTGCCAGTAGTATTGCAGGGGGAACGGACGAGCAGTACTTC.

The chain recombines TRBV6-5 with TRBJ1-2, with a possible D match to TRBD1 (5 bases). The germline gives CDR1 MNHEY, CDR2 SVGAGI. V lost 4 bases and J 4 bases, leaving 16 bases between the germline ends. This CDR3 region has 15 residues. The CDR3 DNA is TGTGCCAGCAGTTTTATGGAGGGGATTCCCTATGGCTACACCTTC. Protein: CASSFMEGIPYGYTF.

The chain recombines TRBV11-2 with TRBJ2-7; 8 bases fit TRBD1. V trimming: 5 bases; J trimming: 2 bases; junction bases outside the gene matches: 11. The CDR3 runs to 16 residues. Germline V CDR1 and CDR2: SGHAT, FQNNGV. The CDR3, as DNA: TGTGCCAGCAGCCCCGAGACAGGGGCGCTCCCCTACGAGCAGTACTTC. This sequence encodes CASSPETGALPYEQYF.

The chain carries TRBV4-3 and TRBJ2-7; 9 bases are shared with TRBD1. The CDR3 runs 17 residues. The germline V gene has CDR1 LGHNA and CDR2 YSLEER. Trimming removed 1 base from V and 3 bases from J; junction bases left unmatched: 10. Here the CDR3 reads CASSQAPDRGIVYEQYF. CDR3 nucleotides: TGCGCCAGCAGCCAAGCTCCGGACAGGGGCATCGTCTACGAGCAGTACTTC.

The rearrangement joins TRBV29-1 to TRBJ1-1, with D tentatively TRBD1 (5 bases). Germline V gives CDR1 SQVTM, CDR2 ANQGSEA. This CDR3 contains 13 residues. Trimming pared 6 bases from V and 5 bases from J, leaving 16 bases between. The CDR3 region is CSVPGLARTEAFF. CDR3 DNA sequence: TGCAGCGTACCGGGGCTCGCTCGTACTGAAGCTTTCTTT. The full variable domain, its missing parts supplied by reference TRBV29-1 and TRBJ1-1, is SAVISQKPSRDICQRGTSLTIQCQVDSQVTMMFWYRQQPGQSLTLIATANQGSEATYESGFVIDKFPISRPNLTFSTLTVSNMSPEDSSIYLCSVPGLARTEAFFGQGTRLTVV.

The chain carries TRBV7-9 and TRBJ2-5; tentatively, D is TRBD2 (5 bases). V gave up 5 bases and J gave up 4 bases, with 20 bases separating them. In germline, CDR1 is SEHNR, CDR2 FQNEAQ (reference sequence). The CDR3 runs to 16 residues. CDR3 in DNA: TGTGCCAGCAGCCCGGAGCTAGCTGGGGTCGGAGAGACCCAGTACTTC. It is translated as CASSPELAGVGETQYF.

This sequence joins TRBV21-1 and TRBJ2-7; the table calls TRBD1, which could not be checked here. TRBV21-1 corresponds to a pseudogene. There are 14 residues in the CDR3. Here the CDR3 DNA reads TGTGCCAGCTCGACATGGGGCCAATCCTACGAGCAGTACTTC. It codes for CASSTWGQSYEQYF.

This chain links TRBV28 with TRBJ2-2; D unclear. Germline V gene sequence: CDR1 MDHEN, CDR2 SYDVKM. The V end lost 5 bases, the J end lost 0 bases, and 10 bases lay between the germline ends. CDR3 length equals 15 residues. The CDR3 here is CASSPWITNTGELFF. CDR3 DNA sequence: TGTGCCAGCAGTCCCTGGATCACGAACACCGGGGAGCTGTTTTTT.

This chain links TRBV15 with TRBJ2-7; 10 nucleotides match TRBD2. CDR3 length: 18 residues. Germline V CDR1 and CDR2: LNHNV, YYDKDF (reference sequence). V lost 0 bases and J lost 1; bases outside the gene matches: 9. In DNA form, the CDR3 reads TGTGCCACCAGCAGAGATCGTAGCGGGAGGCATCTTTCCTACGAGCAGTACTTC. Amino acids: CATSRDRSGRHLSYEQYF. Looking up the rest from reference TRBV15 and TRBJ2-7 gives the full variable domain: DAMVIQNPRYQVTQFGKPVTLSCSQTLNHNVMYWYQQKSSQAPKLLFHYYDKDFNNEADTPDNFQSRRPNTSFCFLDIRSPGLGDTAMYLCATSRDRSGRHLSYEQYFGPGTRLTVT.

The V gene is TRBV28, the J gene TRBJ1-2; no definite D call. The germline V and J ends were trimmed by 4 bases and 7 bases, with 10 bases remaining between them. Germline CDR1 and CDR2: MDHEN and SYDVKM. There are 12 residues in the CDR3. The CDR3 region is CASSSELAGYTF. CDR3 bases: TGTGCCAGCAGTTCAGAACTTGCTGGCTACACCTTC.

The CDR3 protein is CASSNFNEQFF. The DNA for the CDR3 is TGTGCCAGCAGTAATTTCAATGAGCAGTTCTTC. The V gene is TRBV9, the J gene TRBJ2-1; unclear D gene. The V gene lost 5 bases and the J gene lost 6 bases, with 6 bases spanning the gap. CDR1 and CDR2 from the germline V gene are SGDLS and YYNGEE. There are 11 residues in the CDR3.

Note on this clone: Other DNA sequences from this sample encode an identical CDR3 as well. The rearrangement uses TRBV6-5 and TRBJ2-7, with D uncertain. This CDR3 has 13 residues. Trimming shortened V by 0 bases and J by 4 bases, and 7 bases separated the two germline ends. Germline V lookup: CDR1 MNHEY, CDR2 SVGAGI. The CDR3 loop is CASSYSRAYEQYF. DNA for the CDR3: TGTGCCAGCAGTTACTCGAGAGCTTACGAGCAGTACTTC.

This clone was counted a single time. The rearrangement uses TRBV30 and TRBJ2-7; a weak D match, TRBD2 (6 bases). Trimming stripped 4 bases from V and 0 bases from J, with 13 bases between. CDR3 length equals 14 residues. CDR1 is GTSNPN and CDR2 is SVGIG in the germline V gene (reference sequence). The CDR3 loop is CAWTHRETSYEQYF. In DNA form, the CDR3 reads TGTGCCTGGACACACCGGGAGACCTCCTACGAGCAGTACTTC.

The V gene is TRBV28, the J gene TRBJ1-2, with D maybe TRBD1 (5 bases). The CDR3 has 14 residues. Germline V gives CDR1 MDHEN, CDR2 SYDVKM. The V end was cut by 2 bases, the J end by 6 bases, with 13 bases between. The CDR3: CASSLTGRAHGYTF. DNA for the CDR3: TGTGCCAGCAGTTTAACGGGCAGGGCCCATGGCTACACCTTC.

The chain is built from TRBV19 and TRBJ1-1, with unresolved D. V was trimmed by 9 bases and J by 7 bases, leaving 12 bases between them. Germline CDR1 LNHDA, CDR2 SQIVND (reference sequence). This CDR3 is 11 amino acids long. The CDR3 is CASLGGLEAFF. As DNA, the CDR3 is TGTGCCAGCCTGGGCGGGCTTGAAGCTTTCTTT.

A remark on this clone: The sample holds other DNA sequences that translate to the same CDR3. The genes are TRBV4-3 and TRBJ2-7, with TRBD2 as a possible D gene (6 bases). In germline, CDR1 is LGHNA, CDR2 YSLEER. The CDR3 sequence is 14 residues long. V lost 4 bases and J lost 0, with 10 bases in between. The chain's CDR3 is CASSLGGSSYEQYF. CDR3 DNA sequence: TGCGCCAGCAGCCTCGGAGGGAGCTCCTACGAGCAGTACTTC.

The genes are TRBV7-6 and TRBJ1-4; D might be TRBD1 (6 bases). Trimming removed 1 base from V and 2 bases from J, with 8 bases in between. This CDR3 has 15 residues. Germline lookup yields CDR1 SGHVS and CDR2 FNYEAQ. CDR3 in amino acids: CASSLVQGTNEKLFF. DNA for the CDR3: TGTGCCAGCAGCTTAGTTCAGGGGACTAATGAAAAACTGTTTTTT. The complete variable domain, with remaining parts taken from reference TRBV7-6 and TRBJ1-4, reads GAGVSQSPRYKVTKRGQDVALRCDPISGHVSLYWYRQALGQGPEFLTYFNYEAQQDKSGLPNDRFSAERPEGSISTLTIQRTEQRDSAMYRCASSLVQGTNEKLFFGSGTQLSVL.

V and J are TRBV6-5 and TRBJ1-6; D not certain. The germline V gene encodes CDR1 MNHEY and CDR2 SVGAGI. This CDR3 region has 14 residues. Trimming took 8 bases from V and 3 from J, leaving 11 bases between them. CDR3 in DNA: TGTGCCAGCGGCCTGGAAAACTATAATTCACCCCTCCACTTT. Its protein product is CASGLENYNSPLHF.

The chain joins TRBV27 to TRBJ2-2; 7 nucleotides match TRBD2. Germline CDR1 is MNHEY and CDR2 is SMNVEV (reference sequence). V shed 4 bases and J 5 bases; nucleotides not matched to a gene: 1. The CDR3 runs 13 residues. This chain's CDR3 is CASSWRETGELFF. In DNA, the CDR3 is TGTGCCAGCAGTTGGCGGGAGACCGGGGAGCTGTTTTTT.

In DNA form, the CDR3 reads TGCGCCAGCAGCCAAGAAGGTCCCTTAGGAGCACCAGATACGCAGTATTTT. This gives the protein CASSQEGPLGAPDTQYF. V is TRBV4-3 and J is TRBJ2-3; D not resolved. Germline V gives CDR1 LGHNA, CDR2 YSLEER. V lost 0 bases and J 4 bases, leaving 17 bases between the germline ends. The CDR3 is made up of 17 amino acids.

The chain links TRBV7-6 to TRBJ2-3; possibly TRBD2 for D (6 bases). V lost 5 bases and J 5 bases, leaving 14 bases between the germline ends. This CDR3 comprises 14 residues. The V gene's germline CDR1 is SGHVS and CDR2 FNYEAQ. CDR3 region: CASSEWGGGDTQYF. The CDR3 region has the DNA TGTGCCAGCAGCGAGTGGGGAGGAGGAGATACGCAGTATTTT.

This rearrangement joins TRBV4-2 to TRBJ2-7; 8 nucleotides match TRBD2. The V and J ends lost 2 bases and 5 bases, in that order; junction bases with no gene match: 5. Germline V gene data show CDR1 as LGHNA and CDR2 as YNFKEQ. The CDR3 runs to 14 residues. CDR3 nucleotide sequence: TGTGCCAGCAGCCAAACCGGGACTAGTGACGAGCAGTACTTC. It codes for CASSQTGTSDEQYF.

This clone was picked up one time. The sample holds other DNA sequences that translate to the same CDR3. V gene TRBV9 combines with J gene TRBJ2-3; D remains unclear. V lost 3 bases to trimming and J lost 5 bases, with 4 bases between them. The CDR3 consists of 11 residues. The germline V gene encodes CDR1 SGDLS and CDR2 YYNGEE. The CDR3 protein is CASSGGDTQYF. CDR3 in DNA: TGTGCCAGCAGCGGTGGAGATACGCAGTATTTT.

This chain connects TRBV15 to TRBJ1-4; D is unclear. The length of the CDR3 is 13 residues. The germline gives CDR1 LNHNV, CDR2 YYDKDF (reference sequence). Between the trimmed V and J ends, which lost 4 bases and 8 bases, there was a span of 11 bases. CDR3 nucleotide sequence: TGTGCCACCAGCACCGTCTTCAACGAAAAACTGTTTTTT. Translating it yields CATSTVFNEKLFF.

This clone was observed a handful of times. The chain carries TRBV4-1 and TRBJ1-2; D is unresolved. There are 14 residues in the CDR3. Germline CDR1 reads MGHRA; CDR2 reads YSYEKL. V was pared by 4 bases and J by 0 bases, with 9 bases between. In DNA, the CDR3 is TGCGCCAGCAGCCCGCTTCGGGCTAACTATGGCTACACCTTC. Translating it yields CASSPLRANYGYTF.

The CDR3 coding sequence is TGTGCCAGCAGCGTAGTTCCTAGCGGGATTCTCGGGGAGCTGTTTTTT. Amino acids: CASSVVPSGILGELFF. The chain employs TRBV9 and TRBJ2-2, with 9 bases lining up with TRBD2. J gave up 7 bases and V 0 bases, and 7 bases lay outside the gene matches. The CDR3 covers 16 residues. Germline assignment: CDR1 SGDLS and CDR2 YYNGEE.

In DNA form, the CDR3 reads TGCGCCAGCAGCCAAACCGACAGGGCGGGGGAGACCCAGTACTTC. Amino acid sequence: CASSQTDRAGETQYF. The rearrangement links TRBV5-1 to TRBJ2-5; a possible D gene is TRBD1 (7 bases). The CDR3 has 15 residues. Between the trimmed V and J ends, which lost 4 bases and 5 bases, there was a span of 18 bases. The germline V gene has CDR1 SGHRS and CDR2 YFSETQ.